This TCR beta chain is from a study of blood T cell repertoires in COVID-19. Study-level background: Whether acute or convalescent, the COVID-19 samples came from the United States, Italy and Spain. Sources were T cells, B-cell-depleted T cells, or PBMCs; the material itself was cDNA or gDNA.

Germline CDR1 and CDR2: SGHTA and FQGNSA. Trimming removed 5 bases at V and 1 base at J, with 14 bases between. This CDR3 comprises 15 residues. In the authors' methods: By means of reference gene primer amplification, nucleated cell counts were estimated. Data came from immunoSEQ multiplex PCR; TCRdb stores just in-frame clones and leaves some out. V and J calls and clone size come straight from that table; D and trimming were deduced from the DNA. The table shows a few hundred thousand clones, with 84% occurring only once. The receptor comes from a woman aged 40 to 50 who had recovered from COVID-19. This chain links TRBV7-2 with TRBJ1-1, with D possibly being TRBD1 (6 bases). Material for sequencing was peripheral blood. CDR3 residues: CASSTPTGPNTEAFF. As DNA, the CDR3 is TGTGCCAGCAGCACTCCGACAGGCCCGAACACTGAAGCTTTCTTT.